These 5 T cell receptor beta chains share one sample of origin, sequenced in a study of blood T cells in healthy people across ages. A sample-barcoded 5' primer and a J-beta primer mix were used in a second PCR of about 7 to 12 cycles. TCRdb itself ran the 5' RACE reads through MiXCR, one entry per CDR3 protein. In the table there are hundreds of thousands of distinct CDR3 sequences, 58% of which are singletons. The sequenced sample consisted of blood. These receptors originate from a man aged 25 to 45 in good health.

This sequence joins TRBV7-2 and TRBJ1-1, with a weak D call TRBD1 (5 bases). The germline V and J ends were trimmed by 8 bases and 0 bases, with 13 bases remaining between them. The CDR3 sequence is 14 residues long. Germline values: CDR1 SGHTA, CDR2 FQGNSA. The CDR3 nucleotides are TGTGCCAGCGGGACGGGGCCCATGAACACTGAAGCTTTCTTT. Amino acid sequence: CASGTGPMNTEAFF.

This chain uses TRBV5-1 with TRBJ1-6; tentatively, D is TRBD1 (5 bases). V was clipped by 4 bases and J by 9 bases, with 23 bases between them. This CDR3 comprises 17 residues. Germline lookup yields CDR1 SGHRS and CDR2 YFSETQ. CDR3 in DNA: TGCGCCAGCAGCCCTAATGCGGGACGTCAAAGGGGTTCACCCCTCCACTTT. Its protein is CASSPNAGRQRGSPLHF.

The gene calls are TRBV7-2 and TRBJ2-3; possibly TRBD2 for D (5 bases). The germline V and J ends were trimmed by 1 base and 5 bases, with 13 bases remaining between them. The germline V gene encodes CDR1 SGHTA and CDR2 FQGNSA. The CDR3 consists of 15 residues. The CDR3 loop is CASSLVVGAGDTQYF. The CDR3 DNA reads as TGTGCCAGCAGCTTAGTGGTGGGAGCAGGAGATACGCAGTATTTT.

The sample holds many counts of this clonotype. At one end, the junction sequence differs from germline, possibly due to a read error. The chain links TRBV11-2 to TRBJ2-5; 10 bases match TRBD1. CDR1 is SGHAT and CDR2 is FQNNGV in the germline V gene. The CDR3 runs 15 residues. The CDR3 DNA reads as TGTGCCAGCACCTTAGAGACAGGGGGCGGGGAGACCCAGTACTTC. This codes for CASTLETGGGETQYF. Combining the CDR3 with reference TRBV11-2 and TRBJ2-5 gives the whole variable domain EAGVAQSPRYKIIEKRQSVAFWCNPISGHATLYWYQQILGQGPKLLIQFQNNGVVDDSQLPKDRFSAERLKGVDSTLKIQPAKLEDSAVYLCASTLETGGGETQYFGPGTRLLVL.

The table lists this clonotype with a few counts. V usage is TRBV30 and J usage is TRBJ2-1; unclear D gene. Between the trimmed V and J ends, which lost 4 bases and 6 bases, there was a span of 7 bases. The CDR3 has 11 amino acids. The V gene's germline CDR1 is GTSNPN and CDR2 SVGIG (reference sequence). CDR3 loop: CAWTRGNEQFF. The CDR3 DNA sequence: TGTGCCTGGACTCGTGGCAATGAGCAGTTCTTC.